These 24 T cell receptor beta chains originate from one sample sequenced in a study of shared clonotypes between healthy human individuals. Naive CD8 cells comprised CD45RO-negative, CCR7-positively selected cells, excluding terminally differentiated effector memory CD45RA+ cells. TCRdb keeps only in-frame clones here, not all; method: immunoSEQ multiplex PCR. The sample has about 1,800,000 clones; roughly 94% are singletons. Sequencing was carried out using naive CD8+ T cells sorted from blood. The receptors originated from a man younger than 30 in good health.

Comments on this clone: Other DNA sequences in this specimen translate into the identical CDR3. The rearrangement links TRBV28 to TRBJ2-7; D is undetermined. V lost 5 bases and J 1 base, leaving 6 bases between the germline ends. CDR1 is MDHEN, CDR2 SYDVKM, per germline. CDR3 size: 12 residues. The CDR3 coding sequence is TGTGCCAGCAGTCTCAGATCCTACGAGCAGTACTTC. Translated: CASSLRSYEQYF.

V gene TRBV9 combines with J gene TRBJ2-1; D uncertain. V was cut by 0 bases and J by 4 bases, with 8 bases left in between. Germline CDR1 SGDLS, CDR2 YYNGEE. The CDR3 contains 14 residues. CDR3 nucleotide sequence: TGTGCCAGCAGCGTAGAGATAGGTTACAATGAGCAGTTCTTC. Encoded protein: CASSVEIGYNEQFF.

This clone was found once. The V gene is TRBV28, the J gene TRBJ1-3, with D possibly TRBD1 on 6 matching bases. The CDR3 is made up of 17 amino acids. V was cut by 4 bases and J by 0 bases, with 16 bases left in between. CDR1 and CDR2 from the germline V gene are MDHEN and SYDVKM. CDR3 protein: CASSSGTPFNSGNTIYF. DNA for the CDR3: TGTGCCAGCAGTTCCGGGACACCGTTCAACTCTGGAAACACCATATATTTT.

This clone appeared a single time. This chain uses TRBV6-5 with TRBJ2-1, with 8 bases aligning to TRBD1. The J segment lost 7 bases and the V segment lost 7 bases, leaving 9 bases of the junction unmatched. Germline V gene lookup returns CDR1 MNHEY and CDR2 SVGAGI. CDR3 length equals 14 residues. CDR3 DNA: TGTGCCAGCACCCCCGGGCAGGGGGCAAATGAGCAGTTCTTC. It encodes CASTPGQGANEQFF.

This rearrangement joins TRBV9 to TRBJ2-2; 7 bases align to TRBD1. Germline V gene data show CDR1 as SGDLS and CDR2 as YYNGEE. Trimming cost V 4 bases and J 1 base; bases outside gene matches: 7. This CDR3 contains 16 residues. For the CDR3, the DNA is TGTGCCAGCAGCCCAACGGGGACAGTGAACACCGGGGAGCTGTTTTTT. Translating it yields CASSPTGTVNTGELFF.

The rearrangement uses TRBV2 and TRBJ2-2; D gene unclear. V lost 6 bases and J 5 bases, leaving 13 bases between the germline ends. The CDR3 has 14 residues. Germline V gives CDR1 SNHLY, CDR2 FYNNEI. As DNA, the CDR3 is TGTGCCAGCAGCGAGAGATACGATACCGGGGAGCTGTTTTTT. Protein product: CASSERYDTGELFF.

A word on this clone: A read error may produce the germline difference seen at one junction end. The chain carries TRBV7-6 and TRBJ1-2; possibly TRBD1 for D (6 bases). Germline assignment: CDR1 SGHVS and CDR2 FNYEAQ. The CDR3 extends over 12 amino acids. The CDR3 loop is CASSLAGAGYTF. In DNA form, the CDR3 reads TGTGCCAGCAGCCTAGCAGGGGCTGGCTACACCTTC.

The rearrangement uses TRBV30 and TRBJ1-5; TRBD1 is a possible D gene (5 bases). CDR3 length: 14 residues. The V gene lost 0 bases and the J gene lost 1 base, with 7 bases spanning the gap. Germline V gene lookup returns CDR1 GTSNPN and CDR2 SVGIG (reference sequence). The CDR3 DNA is TGTGCCTGGAGTGTATCAGGGAGCAATCAGCCCCAGCATTTT. It translates to CAWSVSGSNQPQHF.

This chain connects TRBV11-2 to TRBJ1-2; D gene unclear. V was pared by 1 base and J by 6 bases, with 12 bases between. Germline CDR1 SGHAT, CDR2 FQNNGV. The CDR3 contains 14 residues. The CDR3 nucleotides are TGTGCCAGCAGCTTAGGGTGGCAGGAGGATGGCTACACCTTC. This codes for CASSLGWQEDGYTF.

As for this clone: The same CDR3 can be traced to other DNA sequences in this sample. The V gene is TRBV2, the J gene TRBJ2-1, with D uncertain. The V gene lost 0 bases and the J gene lost 10 bases, with 1 base spanning the gap. Germline CDR1 and CDR2: SNHLY and FYNNEI. This CDR3 has 10 residues. CDR3 sequence reads: CASSEAEQFF. In nucleotides, the CDR3 is TGTGCCAGCAGTGAAGCAGAGCAGTTCTTC.

The chain combines TRBV21-1 with TRBJ1-6. TRBV21-1 is a pseudogene segment. The CDR3 spans 17 residues. CDR3 residues: CASCGESSNSYNSPLHF. The DNA of the CDR3 is TGTGCCAGCTGTGGAGAGTCCTCGAACTCCTATAATTCACCCCTCCACTTT.

J is TRBJ1-5 and V is TRBV4-1; D is uncertain. CDR3 length: 13 residues. V was cut by 1 base and J by 7 bases, with 8 bases left in between. In germline, CDR1 is MGHRA, CDR2 YSYEKL. CDR3 in DNA: TGCGCCAGCAGCCAAGCTCTGGGACAGCCCCAGCATTTT. Protein sequence: CASSQALGQPQHF.

On this clone itself: Other nucleotide sequences in the sample specify the same CDR3. The rearrangement links TRBV7-6 to TRBJ2-1; TRBD2 aligns across 12 bases. The CDR3 runs 15 residues. J lost 4 bases, V lost 5 bases, and 3 bases had no gene match. Germline V gene data show CDR1 as SGHVS and CDR2 as FNYEAQ. This CDR3 is CASSVTSGGYNEQFF. CDR3 DNA sequence: TGTGCCAGCAGCGTGACTAGCGGGGGATACAATGAGCAGTTCTTC.

This chain connects TRBV5-4 to TRBJ2-7; 7 bases match TRBD2. The germline gives CDR1 SGHNT, CDR2 YYREEE (reference sequence). CDR3 size: 12 residues. After removal of 4 bases from V and 5 bases from J, the junction contained 3 bases not matched to a gene. The CDR3 DNA is TGTGCCAGCAGCCCCCGGGAGGACGAGCAGTACTTC. Its protein is CASSPREDEQYF.

V and J are TRBV30 and TRBJ1-2; maybe TRBD1 (5 bases). The V gene's germline CDR1 is GTSNPN and CDR2 SVGIG (reference sequence). V lost 4 bases, J lost 3 bases, and 12 bases lay in between. This CDR3 spans 13 amino acids. The CDR3 loop is CAWTLGTDYGYTF. DNA for the CDR3: TGTGCCTGGACTCTAGGGACGGACTATGGCTACACCTTC.

V gene TRBV7-6 combines with J gene TRBJ1-4; the D gene is possibly TRBD1 (6 bases). Between the trimmed V and J ends, which lost 5 bases and 7 bases, there was a span of 17 bases. This CDR3 region has 15 residues. Germline CDR1 and CDR2: SGHVS and FNYEAQ. CDR3 sequence: CASSPTGLWGEKLFF. The CDR3 DNA is TGTGCCAGCAGCCCGACAGGCCTCTGGGGTGAAAAACTGTTTTTT.

The chain joins TRBV7-9 to TRBJ2-1; TRBD2 matches 8 bases. J gave up 3 bases and V 7 bases, and 5 bases lay outside the gene matches. The CDR3 has 14 amino acids. The germline gives CDR1 SEHNR, CDR2 FQNEAQ (reference sequence). The CDR3 loop is CASTVAGFYNEQFF. The CDR3 DNA reads as TGTGCCAGCACCGTAGCGGGGTTCTACAATGAGCAGTTCTTC.

The V gene is TRBV30, the J gene TRBJ2-3; D might be TRBD2 (5 bases). Between the trimmed V and J ends, which lost 0 bases and 3 bases, there was a span of 13 bases. The CDR3 consists of 15 residues. CDR1 and CDR2 from the germline V gene are GTSNPN and SVGIG (reference sequence). CDR3 bases: TGTGCCTGGAGTGTTTCTCCGGGGATGACAGATACGCAGTATTTT. It specifies CAWSVSPGMTDTQYF.

This clone has only one observation. V is TRBV28 and J is TRBJ2-1; D is uncertain. The ends were cut back, 3 bases at V and 2 bases at J, with 8 bases in the middle. The germline V gene has CDR1 MDHEN and CDR2 SYDVKM. This CDR3 is built from 14 residues. The CDR3 is CASSFYAAYNEQFF. CDR3 in DNA: TGTGCCAGCAGTTTCTATGCAGCCTACAATGAGCAGTTCTTC.

The chain carries TRBV7-8 and TRBJ2-1; D unresolved. Germline CDR1 is SGHVS and CDR2 is FQNEAQ. The CDR3 is made up of 12 amino acids. V lost 1 base to trimming and J lost 9 bases, with 7 bases between them. DNA for the CDR3: TGTGCCAGCAGCTTAGAAGATATTGAGCAGTTCTTC. Amino acids: CASSLEDIEQFF.

The rearrangement uses TRBV6-4 and TRBJ2-5; the D is unclear. V gave up 6 bases and J gave up 2 bases, with 19 bases separating them. This CDR3 is 16 amino acids long. Germline-derived CDR1 and CDR2 are MRHNA and SNTAGT. In nucleotides, the CDR3 is TGTGCCAGCAGGAGGATACGTACCAAGGTTCAAGAGACCCAGTACTTC. It codes for CASRRIRTKVQETQYF.

The chain carries TRBV27 and TRBJ1-6, with D maybe TRBD1 (5 bases). V was shortened by 0 bases and J by 6 bases, with 15 bases between the two germline ends. This CDR3 contains 17 residues. Germline V gene sequence: CDR1 MNHEY, CDR2 SMNVEV (reference sequence). The CDR3 nucleotides read TGTGCCAGCAGTTTATCGACACAGGTTGGGGCTAATTCACCCCTCCACTTT. It codes for CASSLSTQVGANSPLHF.

This chain uses TRBV7-9 with TRBJ2-7; 8 bases agree with TRBD1. The germline V gene has CDR1 SEHNR and CDR2 FQNEAQ (reference sequence). V shed 5 bases and J 5 bases; nucleotides not matched to a gene: 11. The CDR3 is 15 amino acids. CDR3 DNA: TGTGCCAGCAGCCCACCGGGACAGGAGAACGACGAGCAGTACTTC. Its translation is CASSPPGQENDEQYF. The full variable domain, in which reference TRBV7-9 and TRBJ2-7 provide the parts outside the CDR3, is DTGVSQNPRHKITKRGQNVTFRCDPISEHNRLYWYRQTLGQGPEFLTYFQNEAQLEKSRLLSDRFSAERPKGSFSTLEIQRTEQGDSAMYLCASSPPGQENDEQYFGPGTRLTVT.

The chain carries TRBV12-5 and TRBJ2-3; TRBD2 might be the D (5 bases). CDR3 length equals 12 residues. Germline CDR1 is LGHNT and CDR2 is FRNRAP. The V and J ends lost 2 bases and 11 bases respectively, with 11 bases between them. CDR3 nucleotides: TGTGCTAGTGGTTTGTACGAGGGCAGGCAGTATTTT. It yields the protein CASGLYEGRQYF.